Below are 9 T cell receptor beta chains sequenced from a single sample in a study of shared clonotypes between healthy human individuals (dated by TCRdb to 2020 to 2022). The receptor library was made with the immunoSEQ multiplex PCR assay. This is the immuneACCESS table as TCRdb keeps it, with only in-frame sequences that have V and J called. A part of the clones is gone; compared with another copy, unresolved V genes explain less than half, and the rest is unexplained. This sample holds about 2 million clones; around 96% were observed only once. The ten biggest clones cover roughly 1% of the sample. For the CD8 naive samples, CD45RO-negative cells were positively selected for CCR7, yielding a CD45RA+CCR7+ population from which TemRA cells were excluded. Specimen: naive CD8+ T cells sorted from blood. The cell subset or site label of this sample denotes: CD45RA+CCR7+. The receptors were sampled from a man aged 18 to 35 in good health.

This rearrangement joins TRBV10-2 to TRBJ2-7; 8 bases are shared with TRBD2. The CDR3 is made up of 14 amino acids. The junction had 9 bases not matched to a gene; V was cut back by 10 bases and J by 1 base. Germline V CDR1 and CDR2: WSHSY, SAAADI. The CDR3 coding sequence is TGCGCCACTGCGGGACTAGTACTTTCCTACGAGCAGTACTTC. This translates into CATAGLVLSYEQYF.

This clone was seen once. The genes are TRBV7-9 and TRBJ1-2; D call uncertain. Germline CDR1 SEHNR, CDR2 FQNEAQ (reference sequence). The CDR3 contains 15 residues. V was cut by 5 bases and J by 6 bases, with 19 bases left in between. CDR3 bases: TGTGCCAGCAGCCCTAGTGGGGAAGTGGGCCATGGCTACACCTTC. The encoded protein is CASSPSGEVGHGYTF.

The V gene is TRBV30, the J gene TRBJ2-7, with 8 bases that match TRBD1. Germline CDR1 is GTSNPN and CDR2 is SVGIG (reference sequence). This CDR3 comprises 13 residues. J was trimmed by 6 bases and V by 2 bases; bases with no gene match: 6. CDR3: CAWSLDREVEQYF. CDR3 nucleotides: TGTGCCTGGAGTCTGGACAGGGAGGTCGAGCAGTACTTC.

The chain joins TRBV2 to TRBJ1-3; no reliable D call. The length of the CDR3 is 14 residues. Germline values: CDR1 SNHLY, CDR2 FYNNEI. V was pared by 4 bases and J by 0 bases, with 7 bases between. CDR3 sequence: CASSGAVSGNTIYF. In DNA, the CDR3 is TGTGCCAGCAGTGGGGCAGTCTCTGGAAACACCATATATTTT.

This clone showed up just once. The chain recombines TRBV4-1 with TRBJ2-3; 13 bases line up with TRBD2. The CDR3 length is 19 residues. J gave up 5 bases and V 4 bases, and 15 bases lay outside the gene matches. Germline CDR1 is MGHRA and CDR2 is YSYEKL. The CDR3 DNA is TGCGCCAGCAGCCGAGACCGACTAGCGGGAGGCAGTTTAGAAGATACGCAGTATTTT. This sequence encodes CASSRDRLAGGSLEDTQYF.

This chain links TRBV28 with TRBJ1-1; D uncertain. Trimming removed 3 bases from V and 3 bases from J, with 14 bases in between. Per germline, CDR1 MDHEN and CDR2 SYDVKM. This CDR3 has 15 residues. The CDR3 is CASSFDPGRDTEAFF. The CDR3 nucleotides read TGTGCCAGCAGTTTTGATCCCGGCCGGGACACTGAAGCTTTCTTT.

The J gene is TRBJ2-7, the V gene TRBV5-1, with D perhaps TRBD2 (6 bases). The CDR3 consists of 16 residues. The V end lost 1 base, the J end lost 5 bases, and 19 bases lay between the germline ends. Germline CDR1 and CDR2: SGHRS and YFSETQ. The CDR3 region is CASSLINSGSVDEQYF. CDR3 sequence (DNA): TGCGCCAGCAGCTTGATTAATTCCGGGAGCGTGGACGAGCAGTACTTC.

This clone was recorded once. The V gene is TRBV6-5, the J gene TRBJ2-7; 9 nucleotides match TRBD1. Germline CDR1 and CDR2: MNHEY and SVGAGI. Trimming cost V 2 bases and J 4 bases; bases outside gene matches: 3. CDR3 size: 14 residues. CDR3 residues: CASSYMDRGYEQYF. For the CDR3, the DNA is TGTGCCAGCAGTTACATGGACAGGGGTTACGAGCAGTACTTC.

CDR3 in amino acids: CASSLEADSTDTQYF. The CDR3 region has the DNA TGTGCCAGCAGCTTAGAGGCGGACAGCACAGATACGCAGTATTTT. The chain combines TRBV7-6 with TRBJ2-3; no clear D gene. Trimming removed 1 base at V and 0 bases at J, with 8 bases between. The CDR3 runs 15 residues. Germline V gives CDR1 SGHVS, CDR2 FNYEAQ. The full variable domain, rest sourced from reference TRBV7-6 and TRBJ2-3, is GAGVSQSPRYKVTKRGQDVALRCDPISGHVSLYWYRQALGQGPEFLTYFNYEAQQDKSGLPNDRFSAERPEGSISTLTIQRTEQRDSAMYRCASSLEADSTDTQYFGPGTRLTVL.